The clone carrying this T cell receptor (beta chain) showed up just once. The sample is drawn from a study of blood T cell repertoires in COVID-19. V lost 1 base to trimming and J lost 4 bases; unmatched junction nucleotides: 4. Germline values: CDR1 SGHTA, CDR2 FQGNSA. This CDR3 has 15 residues. Using immunoSEQ multiplex PCR, the repertoire was profiled, and TCRdb retains in-frame clones only, with some absent. This sample carries around 92,000 clones, roughly 70% of them seen once, and the ten largest clones take 3% to 4.5%. Followed longitudinally, the Seattle patients had been enrolled during active infection.

The chain recombines TRBV7-2 with TRBJ2-5; 9 bases match TRBD2. The sequence was obtained from a man between 65 and 79 years old with COVID-19, enrolled during active disease. The sequencing input was peripheral blood. In nucleotides, the CDR3 is TGTGCCAGCAGCTTAGGTAGTAGCGGGAGAGAGACCCAGTACTTC. This gives the protein CASSLGSSGRETQYF.